This is a list of T cell receptor beta chains from one sample in a study of blood T cell repertoires in COVID-19. Produced via immunoSEQ multiplex PCR; TCRdb's table is partial and in-frame only. Among more than 60,000 clones listed, roughly 86% were seen once. Material for sequencing was peripheral blood. The receptors derive from a man in his 60s with acute or convalescent COVID-19. CDR3s include the opening cysteine and the closing phenylalanine or tryptophan. A D gene is named only where the DNA matches it firmly. Expanded clones are given a class, and other clones once, few, many or no size at all.

J,D,V,size,DNA,CDR3
TRBJ1-1,.,TRBV27,.,TGTGCCAGCAGTTTTAGGGGCATGAACACTGAAGCTTTCTTT,CASSFRGMNTEAFF
TRBJ2-1,TRBD2,TRBV7-9,.,TGTGCCAGCAGCTTATGGGCTAGCGGGAGACTTGGTGAGCAGTTCTTC,CASSLWASGRLGEQFF
TRBJ1-4,.,TRBV21-1,.,TGTGCCAGCAGCAGAGGGCCTGCAACTAATGAAAAACTGTTTTTT,CASSRGPATNEKLFF
TRBJ2-7,.,TRBV3-1/TRBV3-2,.,TGTGCCAGCAGCCAAACCCGGACTACAATCACCTACGAGCAGTACTTC,CASSQTRTTITYEQYF
TRBJ1-2,.,TRBV2,.,TGTGCCAGCAGTCCCTCGGGTTTTGCCTATGGCTACACCTTC,CASSPSGFAYGYTF
TRBJ2-1,.,TRBV4-3,.,TGCGCCAGCAGCCAAGAGGGGCCCCCTGGTGAGCAGTTCTTC,CASSQEGPPGEQFF
TRBJ2-1,.,TRBV11-3,.,TGTGCCAGCAGCCTTTACCAGGGATCCTACAATGAGCAGTTCTTC,CASSLYQGSYNEQFF
TRBJ1-6,TRBD1,TRBV30,.,TGTGCCTGGGGGACAGGGAATTCACCCCTCCACTTT,CAWGTGNSPLHF
TRBJ2-2,.,TRBV11-3,.,TGTGCCAGCAGCCCGAACTCTAACACCGGGGAGCTGTTTTTT,CASSPNSNTGELFF
TRBJ1-5,.,TRBV19,.,TGTGCCAGTAGCGTCAGGGGCGTTAGCAATCAGCCCCAGCATTTT,CASSVRGVSNQPQHF
TRBJ1-6,.,TRBV19,.,TGTGCCAGTAGGGACAAGAAATCACCCCTCCACTTT,CASRDKKSPLHF
TRBJ2-1,.,TRBV6-2/TRBV6-3,.,TGTGCCAGCAGTTATCCCCCGACCCGGAGGTTCTACAATGAGCAGTTCTTC,CASSYPPTRRFYNEQFF
TRBJ2-3,.,TRBV18,few,TGTGCCAGCTCACGCCTAAGCCCAGATACGCAGTATTTT,CASSRLSPDTQYF
TRBJ2-7,.,TRBV15,.,TGTGCCACCAGCAGAGACAATCAGCAGCGGTACTTC,CATSRDNQQRYF
TRBJ2-5,TRBD2,TRBV6-5,.,TGTGCCAGCAGGCGGACTAGCGGGAGGGCGGAGACCCAGTACTTC,CASRRTSGRAETQYF
TRBJ2-7,TRBD2,TRBV4-1,.,TGCGCCAGCAGCCAATCTAGCGGTTACTCCTACGAGCAGTACTTC,CASSQSSGYSYEQYF
TRBJ1-4,.,TRBV3-1/TRBV3-2,.,TGTGCCAGCAGCCAAGTGCAGGGGGAAAAACTGTTTTTT,CASSQVQGEKLFF
TRBJ1-2,TRBD1,TRBV7-2,.,TGTGCCAGCAGCTTAGGTCCGGCTCCGGGACAGGGGAGGGGTGGCTACACCTTC,CASSLGPAPGQGRGGYTF
TRBJ1-1,.,TRBV19,.,TGTGCCAGTATGGGGTCAGGGGAGGGGAACACTGAAGCTTTCTTT,CASMGSGEGNTEAFF
TRBJ2-5,TRBD1,TRBV5-1,.,TGCGCCAGCAGCTTGGCCAGGGGGACAGGGGGAGAGACCCAGTACTTC,CASSLARGTGGETQYF
TRBJ2-2,TRBD1,TRBV2,.,TGTGCTTCGACGGGACAGGGGGCCGGGGAGCTGTTTTTT,CASTGQGAGELFF
TRBJ2-1,.,TRBV12-3/TRBV12-4,.,TGTGCCAGCAGCCTTGAAGGGGTTGAGCAGTTCTTC,CASSLEGVEQFF
TRBJ2-7,TRBD2,TRBV11-2,.,TGTGCCAGCAGCCACCGAAGCGGGAGCTCCTACGAGCAGTACTTC,CASSHRSGSSYEQYF
TRBJ1-2,.,TRBV5-8,.,TGTGCCAGCAGCTTTGGGGGACATAACTATGGCTACACCTTC,CASSFGGHNYGYTF
TRBJ1-1,.,TRBV7-9,.,TGTGCCAGCAGCGACTCCCTGGGGGGTAGCGGAACTGAAGCTTTCTTT,CASSDSLGGSGTEAFF
TRBJ1-6,TRBD1,TRBV30,few,TGTGCCTGGAGTGACATGGGTAGGACAGGGCGGTCACCCCTCCACTTT,CAWSDMGRTGRSPLHF
TRBJ2-1,TRBD2,TRBV27,.,TGTGCCAGCAGTTTAGCTAGCGGGGGAACCTTCTACAATGAGCAGTTCTTC,CASSLASGGTFYNEQFF
TRBJ2-2,TRBD1,TRBV7-2,.,TGTGCCAGCAGCTTAACAGGGGGATTCAACACCGGGGAGCTGTTTTTT,CASSLTGGFNTGELFF
TRBJ1-6,.,TRBV3-1/TRBV3-2,once,TGTGCCAGCAGCCAAGGGACAGCAAATTCACCCCTCCACTTT,CASSQGTANSPLHF
TRBJ2-5,.,TRBV12-5,.,TGTGCTAGTGGTGTCGGACAGCTGGCGGAGACCCAGTACTTC,CASGVGQLAETQYF
TRBJ1-2,.,TRBV29-1,.,TGCAGCGTGATCCGGGCCCCCCGGGAGGGCTACACCTTC,CSVIRAPREGYTF
TRBJ1-1,.,TRBV28,.,TGTGCCAGCAGCCCTTCTATAGACACTGAAGCTTTCTTT,CASSPSIDTEAFF
TRBJ2-1,.,TRBV20-1,.,TGCAGTGCTAGTGGTCTAGCGAATGAGCAGTTCTTC,CSASGLANEQFF
TRBJ2-5,TRBD2,TRBV7-2,.,TGTGCCAGCAGCTACAGCGGGAGGGCGGGGGAGACCCAGTACTTC,CASSYSGRAGETQYF
TRBJ1-5,.,TRBV6-1,few,TGTGCCAGCAGTGAAGTGGGGGGAGGGCAGCCCCAGCATTTT,CASSEVGGGQPQHF
TRBJ2-1,.,TRBV5-6,.,TGTGCCAGCAGCTTGGTCACCGGCTCCTACAATGAGCAGTTCTTC,CASSLVTGSYNEQFF
TRBJ1-6,TRBD1,TRBV30,.,TGTGCCTGGAGAACAGGGGCGAATTCACCCCTCCACTTT,CAWRTGANSPLHF
TRBJ1-2,TRBD1,TRBV5-8,.,TGTGCCAGCAGCCTCTACAGGGGGCAAACGGGAGGCTACACCTTC,CASSLYRGQTGGYTF
TRBJ2-3,TRBD2,TRBV9,few,TGTGCCAGCAGCCCCTACGGGGGGGAGTCCACAGATACGCAGTATTTT,CASSPYGGESTDTQYF
TRBJ2-1,TRBD2,TRBV7-2,few,TGTGCCAGCAGTCTAATGACTAGCGGGAGTAATGAGCAGTTCTTC,CASSLMTSGSNEQFF
TRBJ2-7,TRBD1,TRBV2,.,TGTGCCAATAGCCGGGACAGGGGACACGAGCAGTACTTC,CANSRDRGHEQYF
TRBJ1-5,TRBD1,TRBV7-2,.,TGTGCCAGCAGTTTTGACAGGGGAACACAGCCCCAGCATTTT,CASSFDRGTQPQHF
TRBJ1-5,TRBD1,TRBV10-2,.,TGCGCCAGCAGCGAGGGGGCGCGACAGCCCCAGCATTTT,CASSEGARQPQHF
TRBJ2-3,.,TRBV28,.,TGTGCCAGCAGTTTACCTAGCGCCCGCACAGATACGCAGTATTTT,CASSLPSARTDTQYF